Listed here is a single T cell receptor (beta chain). Deletions cut 1 base from V and 4 bases from J, with 12 bases between. This CDR3 has 15 residues. Germline V lookup: CDR1 SGHTS, CDR2 YDEGEE. Per the authors' pipeline: Counts of nucleated cells, estimated from reference gene primer amplification, were obtained. Only in-frame clones appear in the TCRdb table, and some are missing; sequencing was by immunoSEQ multiplex PCR. The V and J calls and clone size come from that table; D and trimming were worked out from the DNA. In the table there are fewer than 45,000 clones, roughly 90% of which are singletons. This entry comes from a study of blood T cell repertoires in COVID-19. Across the whole study: Acute and convalescent COVID-19 samples came from the United States, Italy and Spain. T cells, B-cell-depleted T cells, or PBMCs provided the cDNA or gDNA that served as material.

J is TRBJ2-1 and V is TRBV5-8, with a weak D call TRBD2 (6 bases). This TCR came from a human donor in a cohort sampled during active COVID-19. The source material was peripheral blood. The CDR3 reads CASSLTGVLYNEQFF. CDR3 DNA sequence: TGTGCCAGCAGCTTGACGGGGGTCCTGTACAATGAGCAGTTCTTC.